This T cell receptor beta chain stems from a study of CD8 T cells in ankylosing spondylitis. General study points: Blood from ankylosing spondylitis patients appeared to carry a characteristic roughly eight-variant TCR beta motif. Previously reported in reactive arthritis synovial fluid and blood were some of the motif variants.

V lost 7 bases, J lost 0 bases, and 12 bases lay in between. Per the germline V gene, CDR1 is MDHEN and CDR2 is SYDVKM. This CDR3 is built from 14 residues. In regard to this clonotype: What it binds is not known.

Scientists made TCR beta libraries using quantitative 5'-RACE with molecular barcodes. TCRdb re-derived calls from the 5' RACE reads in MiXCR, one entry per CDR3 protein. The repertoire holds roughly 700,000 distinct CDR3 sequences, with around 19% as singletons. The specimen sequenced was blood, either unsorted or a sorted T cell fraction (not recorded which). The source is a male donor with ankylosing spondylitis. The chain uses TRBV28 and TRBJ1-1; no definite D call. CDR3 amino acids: CASKVHGLNTEAFF. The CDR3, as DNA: TGTGCCAGCAAAGTACACGGGTTGAACACTGAAGCTTTCTTT.